Reported below is one T cell receptor (beta chain). The assay was immunoSEQ multiplex PCR, and TCRdb's table has in-frame clones only and misses some. Among about 40,000 clones listed, roughly 80% were seen once. The data belong to a study of STAT5B mutations in CD4+ large granular lymphocyte leukemia. J was trimmed by 3 bases and V by 0 bases; bases with no gene match: 2. Germline V gene sequence: CDR1 SGHNT, CDR2 YYREEE (reference sequence). CDR3 length: 15 residues. The V gene is TRBV5-4, the J gene TRBJ1-3, with 8 bases aligning to TRBD1. This TCR was sampled from a human donor in good health. Sequenced: CD4+ T cells from blood buffy coats. The CDR3 here is CASSLDRGSGNTIYF. DNA of the CDR3: TGTGCCAGCAGCTTGGACAGGGGGAGTGGAAACACCATATATTTT.